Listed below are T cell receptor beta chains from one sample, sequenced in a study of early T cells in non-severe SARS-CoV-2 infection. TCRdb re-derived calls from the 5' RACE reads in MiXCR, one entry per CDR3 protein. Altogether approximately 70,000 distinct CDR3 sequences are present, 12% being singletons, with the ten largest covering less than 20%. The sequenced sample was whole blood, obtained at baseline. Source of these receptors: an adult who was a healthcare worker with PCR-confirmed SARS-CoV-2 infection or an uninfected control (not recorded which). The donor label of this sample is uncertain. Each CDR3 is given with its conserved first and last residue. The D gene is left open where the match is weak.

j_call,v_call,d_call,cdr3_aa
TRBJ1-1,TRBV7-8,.,CASSPNGQFAVEAFF
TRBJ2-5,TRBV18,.,CASSPPRDLVETQYF
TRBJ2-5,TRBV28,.,CASSPLAAGAGETQYF
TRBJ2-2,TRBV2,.,CASSQEMALAGELFF
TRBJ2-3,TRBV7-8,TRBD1,CASSQGADTQYF
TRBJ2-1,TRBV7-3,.,CASSASGAMGQFF
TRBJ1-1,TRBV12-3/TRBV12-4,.,CASSFRAGLTNTEAFF
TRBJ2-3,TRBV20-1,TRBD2,CSARSGSAGDTQYF
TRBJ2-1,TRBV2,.,CASTPGPNEQFF
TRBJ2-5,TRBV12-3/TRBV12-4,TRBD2,CASSLLADRSETQYF
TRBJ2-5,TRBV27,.,CASSSATQYF
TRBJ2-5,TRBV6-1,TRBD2,CASSDSGGNQETQYF
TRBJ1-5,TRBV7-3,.,CASSSAMNSNQPQHF
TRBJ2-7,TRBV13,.,CASSLRRTTYERYF
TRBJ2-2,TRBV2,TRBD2,CASSVGTRRTGELFF
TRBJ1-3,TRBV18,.,CASSPPVPGNTIYF
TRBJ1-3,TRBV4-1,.,CASSHLPGTPVFGNTIYF
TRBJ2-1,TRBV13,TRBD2,CASSAKAAGENEQFF
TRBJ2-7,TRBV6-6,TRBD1,CASSSGTGVNEQYF
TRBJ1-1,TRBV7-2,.,CASNRDSGGTEAFF
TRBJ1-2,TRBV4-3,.,CASSHLQGIGYGYTF
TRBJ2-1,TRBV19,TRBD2,CASSIGLARVYNEQFF
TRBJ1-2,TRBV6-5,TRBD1,CASSYHTTGERGNGYTF
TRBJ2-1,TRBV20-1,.,CSADAGPGQFF
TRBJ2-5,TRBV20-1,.,CSAPSIQATRETQYF
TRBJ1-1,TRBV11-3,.,CASSLGFEAFF
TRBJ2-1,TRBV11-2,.,CASSYVSYNEQFF
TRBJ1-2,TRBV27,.,CASNAAGKGNYGYTF
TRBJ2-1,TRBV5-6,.,CASSLSGRYNEQFF
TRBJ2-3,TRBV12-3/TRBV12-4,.,CASRAGPQAEYF
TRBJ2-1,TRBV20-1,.,CSAREGGASSYNEQFF
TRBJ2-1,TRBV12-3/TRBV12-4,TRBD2,CASSFPSGGLDEQFF